This entry lists 21 T cell receptor beta chains sequenced from one sample in a study of OX40 agonist ivuxolimab in advanced cancers. Profiling relied on immunoSEQ multiplex PCR, and the TCRdb table lists in-frame clones only, not all of them. Of about 74,000 clones in the sample, around 80% were seen once. Source: CD4+ or CD8+ T cells sorted from blood, taken in a trial of the OX40 agonist ivuxolimab. The origin of the receptors is an adult with an advanced solid tumor such as melanoma, head and neck, liver or kidney cancer.

DNA of the CDR3: TGTGCCAGCAGTAACGAACAGGGAGGGACTGAAGCTTTCTTT. It translates to CASSNEQGGTEAFF. The rearrangement uses TRBV6-5 and TRBJ1-1; possibly TRBD1 for D (6 bases). Germline CDR1 MNHEY, CDR2 SVGAGI. Trimming left V 5 bases short and J 5 bases short, with 15 bases between. The CDR3 covers 14 residues.

The chain couples TRBV6-1 to TRBJ2-7; 9 nucleotides agree with TRBD1. The germline gives CDR1 MNHNS, CDR2 SASEGT. Losses at the gene ends were 2 bases for V and 5 bases for J; bases not matched to a gene: 10. The CDR3 has 16 residues. CDR3 in amino acids: CASSERAGTGNNEQYF. The CDR3 DNA sequence: TGTGCCAGCAGTGAAAGGGCCGGGACAGGGAACAACGAGCAGTACTTC.

The chain links TRBV18 to TRBJ1-5; D is possibly TRBD1 (6 bases). CDR1 and CDR2 from the germline V gene are KGHSH and LQKENI. V was pared by 3 bases and J by 1 base, with 10 bases between. This CDR3 is 15 amino acids long. As DNA, the CDR3 is TGTGCCAGCTCACCGAGGGGGGGGAGCAATCAGCCCCAGCATTTT. Translated, it gives CASSPRGGSNQPQHF.

The V call is TRBV7-9, the J call TRBJ2-5; TRBD1 matches at 8 bases. Germline trimming cut 2 bases from V and 3 bases from J; bases unmatched to any gene: 8. The length of the CDR3 is 16 residues. Germline CDR1 SEHNR, CDR2 FQNEAQ (reference sequence). In DNA, the CDR3 is TGTGCCAGCAGCTTACTGGGACAGGCTTTGAAAGAGACCCAGTACTTC. It codes for CASSLLGQALKETQYF.

Here the CDR3 reads CASSPGLPTGELFF. DNA of the CDR3: TGTGCCAGCAGCCCGGGACTCCCCACCGGGGAGCTGTTTTTT. V is TRBV7-8 and J is TRBJ2-2; TRBD2 is a possible D gene (6 bases). V gave up 5 bases and J gave up 4 bases, with 11 bases separating them. The CDR3 consists of 14 residues. Germline values: CDR1 SGHVS, CDR2 FQNEAQ.

The V and J genes are TRBV5-1 and TRBJ2-3; the match to TRBD2 covers 7 bases. The V gene's germline CDR1 is SGHRS and CDR2 YFSETQ. The CDR3 has 15 amino acids. With 4 bases clipped from V and 2 bases from J, the junction kept 7 bases outside the gene matches. The CDR3 sequence: CASSNGEGPTDTQYF. The CDR3 DNA follows: TGCGCCAGCAGCAACGGGGAGGGACCCACAGATACGCAGTATTTT.

This clone was seen once. V usage is TRBV27 and J usage is TRBJ2-1, with D unclear. In germline, CDR1 is MNHEY, CDR2 SMNVEV (reference sequence). V lost 3 bases to trimming and J lost 8 bases, with 8 bases between them. The CDR3 is 12 amino acids. In DNA form, the CDR3 reads TGTGCCAGCAGTTTCTATAGGGATGAGCAGTTCTTC. Its protein is CASSFYRDEQFF.

The rearrangement links TRBV20-1 to TRBJ2-3, with TRBD2 matching 8 bases. CDR1 and CDR2 from the germline V gene are DFQATT and SNEGSKA (reference sequence). J gave up 11 bases and V 5 bases, and 6 bases lay outside the gene matches. The CDR3 sequence is 11 residues long. This chain's CDR3 is CSAAGLAQQYF. CDR3 nucleotides: TGCAGTGCTGCAGGACTAGCCCAGCAGTATTTT.

This rearrangement joins TRBV19 to TRBJ2-1; the match to TRBD2 covers 9 bases. The J segment lost 9 bases and the V segment lost 7 bases, leaving 10 bases of the junction unmatched. This CDR3 has 14 amino acids. Germline CDR1 is LNHDA and CDR2 is SQIVND (reference sequence). The CDR3 DNA sequence: TGTGCCAGTATCTCAATAGCGGGAGTGGGTGAGCAGTTCTTC. Translation gives CASISIAGVGEQFF.

The V and J genes are TRBV18 and TRBJ2-5; D gene unclear. This CDR3 contains 14 residues. Germline CDR1 reads KGHSH; CDR2 reads LQKENI. Trimming pared 0 bases from V and 7 bases from J, leaving 12 bases between. The CDR3 nucleotides read TGTGCCAGCTCACCACCGTCCAGCCGGGTGACCCAGTACTTC. It is translated as CASSPPSSRVTQYF.

This chain connects TRBV5-4 to TRBJ2-7, with 9 bases matching TRBD1. This CDR3 contains 15 residues. V lost 4 bases to trimming and J lost 3 bases; unmatched junction nucleotides: 8. Germline CDR1 and CDR2: SGHNT and YYREEE (reference sequence). CDR3 DNA sequence: TGTGCCAGCAGCCCAACAGGGGGCAGATTCTACGAGCAGTACTTC. It codes for CASSPTGGRFYEQYF. Full variable domain (remainder filled in from reference TRBV5-4 and TRBJ2-7): ETGVTQSPTHLIKTRGQQVTLRCSSQSGHNTVSWYQQALGQGPQFIFQYYREEENGRGNFPPRFSGLQFPNYSSELNVNALELDDSALYLCASSPTGGRFYEQYFGPGTRLTVT.

The J gene is TRBJ1-1, the V gene TRBV7-2; tentatively, D is TRBD1 (6 bases). Germline CDR1 is SGHTA and CDR2 is FQGNSA. This CDR3 comprises 15 residues. V dropped 3 bases and J dropped 12 bases, with 23 bases sitting between them. CDR3 sequence (DNA): TGTGCCAGCAGCTTTAGGGGAAGGGGGAGAATGTCTCCTTTCTTT. As protein: CASSFRGRGRMSPFF. Full variable domain (missing parts from reference TRBV7-2 and TRBJ1-1): GAGVSQSPSNKVTEKGKDVELRCDPISGHTALYWYRQSLGQGLEFLIYFQGNSAPDKSGLPSDRFSAERTGGSVSTLTIQRTQQEDSAVYLCASSFRGRGRMSPFFGQGTRLTVV.

This chain joins TRBV28 and TRBJ2-7; D might be TRBD2 (5 bases). This CDR3 is built from 11 residues. The germline V gene has CDR1 MDHEN and CDR2 SYDVKM. V was clipped by 6 bases and J by 3 bases, with 6 bases between them. The CDR3 reads CASRGSYEQYF. Here the CDR3 DNA reads TGTGCCAGCAGGGGGAGCTACGAGCAGTACTTC.

DNA for the CDR3: TGTGCCAGCAGCCCCCGACTAGCGGGAAGCACAGATACGCAGTATTTT. This encodes CASSPRLAGSTDTQYF. This chain uses TRBV7-2 with TRBJ2-3; 11 nucleotides agree with TRBD2. J gave up 0 bases and V 5 bases, and 4 bases lay outside the gene matches. The CDR3 is made up of 16 amino acids. Germline lookup yields CDR1 SGHTA and CDR2 FQGNSA.

Only one count was recorded for this clone. This chain joins TRBV7-2 and TRBJ2-7, with D perhaps TRBD1 (5 bases). CDR3 length: 14 residues. In germline, CDR1 is SGHTA, CDR2 FQGNSA. With 4 bases removed from V and 2 bases from J, the gap between germline ends came to 12 bases. This chain's CDR3 is CASSSEQVTYEQYF. CDR3 bases: TGTGCCAGCAGCTCGGAACAGGTTACCTACGAGCAGTACTTC. Looking up the rest from reference TRBV7-2 and TRBJ2-7 gives the full variable domain: GAGVSQSPSNKVTEKGKDVELRCDPISGHTALYWYRQSLGQGLEFLIYFQGNSAPDKSGLPSDRFSAERTGGSVSTLTIQRTQQEDSAVYLCASSSEQVTYEQYFGPGTRLTVT.

The gene calls are TRBV28 and TRBJ1-5; D is unresolved. The V gene lost 2 bases and the J gene lost 3 bases, with 8 bases spanning the gap. This CDR3 contains 14 residues. Germline V gene sequence: CDR1 MDHEN, CDR2 SYDVKM. The CDR3 nucleotides are TGTGCCAGCAGTTTAAGAGTTACCAATCAGCCCCAGCATTTT. Translating gives CASSLRVTNQPQHF.

The CDR3 bases are TGTGCCACCTCTACCCACTACTCGGGCGCGGGCACAGATACGCAGTATTTT. Amino acid sequence: CATSTHYSGAGTDTQYF. The chain employs TRBV10-3 and TRBJ2-3; D remains ambiguous. CDR3 size: 17 residues. The ends were cut back, 10 bases at V and 1 base at J, with 24 bases in the middle. Germline CDR1 ENHRY, CDR2 SYGVKD.

The V call is TRBV28, the J call TRBJ2-2, with 7 positions matching TRBD1. The V gene end was trimmed by 6 bases and the J gene end by 3 bases; junction bases not matched to a gene: 16. The CDR3 totals 18 residues. Per germline, CDR1 MDHEN and CDR2 SYDVKM. For the CDR3, the DNA is TGTGCCAGCAGCCTCGTTATCCTACGGCAGGGGGACACCGGGGAGCTGTTTTTT. Translation: CASSLVILRQGDTGELFF.

The chain couples TRBV6-7 to TRBJ1-3, with D possibly TRBD1 on 5 matching bases. TRBV6-7 belongs to the ORF category, with a function that is uncertain. The V and J ends lost 6 bases and 7 bases respectively, with 22 bases between them. CDR3 length: 16 residues. CDR3 protein: CASSFSQPRHRNTIYF. The CDR3, as DNA: TGTGCCAGCAGCTTCTCTCAACCCCGCCACAGGAACACCATATATTTT.

The CDR3 loop reads CSVVSQGRPYEQYF. As DNA, the CDR3 is TGCAGCGTTGTTAGCCAGGGAAGGCCCTACGAGCAGTACTTC. V is TRBV29-1 and J is TRBJ2-7; D may be TRBD1 (5 bases). V was cut by 4 bases and J by 2 bases, with 15 bases left in between. Germline V gene lookup returns CDR1 SQVTM and CDR2 ANQGSEA. The CDR3 sequence is 14 residues long.

This clone was seen more than once but under ten times. The chain uses TRBV7-2 and TRBJ2-2; D remains ambiguous. CDR1 SGHTA and CDR2 FQGNSA come from the germline V gene. Deletions cut 2 bases from V and 5 bases from J, with 6 bases between. The CDR3 runs to 13 residues. CDR3 sequence: CASSLRRTGELFF. The CDR3 DNA is TGTGCCAGCAGCTTACGACGAACCGGGGAGCTGTTTTTT.